The source of this T cell receptor (beta chain) is a study of regulatory T cells in long-lasting Graves disease. Time point described: persistent/refractory GD, antithyroid drugs over 5 years with positive TRAb. PBMC RNA served as the TCR library source. Germline V gene data show CDR1 as LGHNT and CDR2 as FRNRAP. Trimming left V 6 bases short and J 9 bases short, with 15 bases between. This CDR3 is 13 amino acids long. Whole-study results and caveats: Comparison showed that persistent patients shared more public clonotypes (about 2,600) than new patients (about 970).

Concerning this clonotype itself: As yet, its antigen is unknown.

Assembly of TCR beta libraries relied on iRepertoire HTBI primers together with Arm-PCR of CDR3 regions. As processed by the authors: Identification across samples found about 61 TRBV and approximately 15 TRBJ segments. MiXCR was run by TCRdb on the multiplex PCR reads, yielding one entry per CDR3 protein. It is TCRdb's table, rather than the study itself, that gives the V and J calls and clone size. The sample records 450,000 or so distinct CDR3 sequences, about 20% being singletons. The genes are TRBV12-5 and TRBJ1-5; possibly TRBD1 for D (5 bases). The clonotype originates from a female donor with Graves disease. This specimen consisted of peripheral blood mononuclear cells (PBMCs), obtained when the disease was refractory, from a patient treated with antithyroid drugs. CDR3 bases: TGTGCTAGTGGGTTATTACGGACATCGCCCCAGCATTTT. Translation: CASGLLRTSPQHF.